One and the same sample provided the 14 T cell receptor beta chains below, sequenced in a study of radiation and T cells in renal cell carcinoma. Time point defined: baseline pretreatment blood. The treatment: 15 Gy SBRT to primary tumor, nephrectomy 4 weeks later. Clones were read by immunoSEQ multiplex PCR, and TCRdb kept only the in-frame ones, dropping some. The sample lists 70,000 to 95,000 clones, over 75% occurring once. The source was blood, collected from a patient whose treatment included radiotherapy and nephrectomy. These receptor sequences come from a man aged 60 to 69 with renal cell carcinoma.

The chain carries TRBV2 and TRBJ1-3, with D uncertain. Trimming removed 8 bases at V and 1 base at J, with 3 bases between. The CDR3 is made up of 11 amino acids. Germline-derived CDR1 and CDR2 are SNHLY and FYNNEI. The CDR3 coding sequence is TGTGCCAGCGAGTCTGGAAACACCATATATTTT. Translation gives CASESGNTIYF.

The J gene is TRBJ2-2, the V gene TRBV7-2; 14 bases are shared with TRBD2. Per the germline V gene, CDR1 is SGHTA and CDR2 is FQGNSA. V was pared by 5 bases and J by 4 bases, with 12 bases of the junction left unmatched. This CDR3 has 19 residues. CDR3 region: CASSHPSRGLAGGTGELFF. CDR3 DNA sequence: TGTGCCAGCAGCCACCCCTCGCGAGGACTAGCGGGAGGCACCGGGGAGCTGTTTTTT.

This chain uses TRBV6-1 with TRBJ1-4, with no clear D. Trimming took off 2 bases at V and 3 bases at J, with 10 bases between the two ends. Per the germline V gene, CDR1 is MNHNS and CDR2 is SASEGT. The CDR3 extends over 15 amino acids. CDR3 sequence: CASSERSWANEKLFF. In DNA, the CDR3 is TGTGCCAGCAGTGAACGGAGTTGGGCTAATGAAAAACTGTTTTTT.

V is TRBV7-9 and J is TRBJ1-3, with D possibly being TRBD1 (5 bases). Trimming took 6 bases from V and 4 from J, leaving 7 bases between them. The CDR3 runs to 12 residues. Germline V CDR1 and CDR2: SEHNR, FQNEAQ (reference sequence). In nucleotides, the CDR3 is TGTGCCAGCAGGTCAGGGGGAAACACCATATATTTT. This gives the protein CASRSGGNTIYF.

This chain connects TRBV6-1 to TRBJ2-1; 8 positions match TRBD2. Unmatched junction bases numbered 11, after V lost 6 bases and J lost 7 bases. This CDR3 comprises 15 residues. CDR1 is MNHNS, CDR2 SASEGT, per germline. For the CDR3, the DNA is TGTGCCAGCAGCCTCGAGGGGAGCGGGAGTAATGAGCAGTTCTTC. This encodes CASSLEGSGSNEQFF.

This clone was picked up one time. The chain joins TRBV7-9 to TRBJ2-2; D is ambiguous. This CDR3 comprises 15 residues. The V gene lost 2 bases and the J gene lost 4 bases, with 11 bases spanning the gap. CDR1 SEHNR and CDR2 FQNEAQ come from the germline V gene (reference sequence). The CDR3: CASSLITQTTGELFF. The CDR3 DNA reads as TGTGCCAGCAGCTTAATCACCCAAACCACCGGGGAGCTGTTTTTT.

This sequence joins TRBV7-9 and TRBJ2-7; 7 nucleotides match TRBD2. From germline, CDR1 is SEHNR and CDR2 FQNEAQ (reference sequence). The CDR3 length is 16 residues. The J segment lost 4 bases and the V segment lost 5 bases, leaving 14 bases of the junction unmatched. The CDR3 DNA reads as TGTGCCAGCAGCCCAAGTCCGGGACTACCGGAATACGAGCAGTACTTC. Residues: CASSPSPGLPEYEQYF. The whole variable domain, remainder taken from reference TRBV7-9 and TRBJ2-7, is DTGVSQNPRHKITKRGQNVTFRCDPISEHNRLYWYRQTLGQGPEFLTYFQNEAQLEKSRLLSDRFSAERPKGSFSTLEIQRTEQGDSAMYLCASSPSPGLPEYEQYFGPGTRLTVT.

This chain connects TRBV2 to TRBJ2-1, with 7 bases lining up with TRBD1. CDR3 size: 16 residues. The J segment lost 0 bases and the V segment lost 8 bases, leaving 10 bases of the junction unmatched. Germline V gene data show CDR1 as SNHLY and CDR2 as FYNNEI. DNA for the CDR3: TGTGCCAGCCGAAGGGGGACAGTAAGCTCCTACAATGAGCAGTTCTTC. This sequence encodes CASRRGTVSSYNEQFF.

The chain recombines TRBV2 with TRBJ2-1, with D maybe TRBD2 (5 bases). The CDR3 covers 15 residues. Trimming pared 8 bases from V and 2 bases from J, leaving 16 bases between. The germline CDR1 and CDR2 sequences are SNHLY and FYNNEI. CDR3 sequence (DNA): TGTGCCAGCTTGGCCCCCCTCGGGACCTACAATGAGCAGTTCTTC. Amino acid sequence: CASLAPLGTYNEQFF.

V and J are TRBV7-2 and TRBJ1-5; 8 bases line up with TRBD1. J was trimmed by 6 bases and V by 5 bases; bases with no gene match: 15. CDR3 size: 17 residues. Germline values: CDR1 SGHTA, CDR2 FQGNSA. The CDR3 reads CASSPPRQGPRFQPQHF. The CDR3 coding sequence is TGTGCCAGCAGCCCCCCCCGACAGGGGCCCCGGTTTCAGCCCCAGCATTTT.

The chain employs TRBV2 and TRBJ2-7; TRBD2 agrees at 13 bases. There are 16 residues in the CDR3. The V gene end was trimmed by 7 bases and the J gene end by 5 bases; junction bases not matched to a gene: 11. Looked up from germline, CDR1 is SNHLY and CDR2 is FYNNEI. CDR3 sequence reads: CASTTSGRAYINEQYF. CDR3 in DNA: TGTGCCAGCACAACTAGCGGGAGGGCTTATATTAACGAGCAGTACTTC.

V usage is TRBV19 and J usage is TRBJ1-5; D may be TRBD1 (5 bases). Germline CDR1 LNHDA, CDR2 SQIVND (reference sequence). The V end lost 4 bases, the J end lost 0 bases, and 19 bases lay between the germline ends. This CDR3 is built from 18 residues. The CDR3 protein is CASSTGLAWDDSNQPQHF. In DNA form, the CDR3 reads TGTGCCAGTAGTACAGGGTTGGCTTGGGACGATAGCAATCAGCCCCAGCATTTT.

This clone was observed a handful of times. The V and J genes are TRBV19 and TRBJ2-2; no reliable D call. Germline V gene sequence: CDR1 LNHDA, CDR2 SQIVND (reference sequence). Between the trimmed V and J ends, which lost 1 base and 3 bases, there was a span of 3 bases. This CDR3 spans 13 amino acids. CDR3 sequence: CASSIAHTGELFF. Written as DNA, the CDR3 is TGTGCCAGTAGTATAGCGCACACCGGGGAGCTGTTTTTT.

The chain is built from TRBV10-2 and TRBJ2-3; D uncertain. Germline V gene sequence: CDR1 WSHSY, CDR2 SAAADI. The CDR3 spans 13 residues. Trimming cost V 4 bases and J 2 bases, with 7 bases left between them. Here the CDR3 reads CASSGQYTDTQYF. DNA of the CDR3: TGCGCCAGCAGTGGTCAGTACACAGATACGCAGTATTTT.